This TCR beta chain was captured in a study of blood T cell repertoires in COVID-19. Looking at the study overall: There were acute and convalescent COVID-19 samples, and they came from the United States, Italy and Spain. Nucleic acid was either cDNA or gDNA, and it came from T cells, B-cell-depleted T cells, or PBMCs.

V trimming: 2 bases; J trimming: 6 bases; junction bases outside the gene matches: 17. The CDR3 totals 19 residues. Germline V gives CDR1 SGHDT, CDR2 YYEEEE. Some clones are missing from TCRdb's copy, which holds only in-frame ones; the method was immunoSEQ multiplex PCR. Found here are about 360,000 clones, around 88% of them singletons; the top ten hold around 7.5%. The receptor's source is a woman in her sixties with COVID-19, enrolled during active disease. Sequencing input: peripheral blood. V is TRBV5-6 and J is TRBJ2-7, with 13 bases identical to TRBD2. The CDR3, as DNA: TGTGCCAGCAGCTTACGACCAGGGACTAGCGGGACCTCAGTGTTCGAGCAGTACTTC. Its translation is CASSLRPGTSGTSVFEQYF. Filled out from reference TRBV5-6 and TRBJ2-7, the complete variable domain reads DAGVTQSPTHLIKTRGQQVTLRCSPKSGHDTVSWYQQALGQGPQFIFQYYEEEERQRGNFPDRFSGHQFPNYSSELNVNALLLGDSALYLCASSLRPGTSGTSVFEQYFGPGTRLTVT.